This T cell receptor beta chain was sequenced in a study of blood T cell repertoires in COVID-19. Study details: Both acute and convalescent COVID-19 samples were obtained from the United States, Italy and Spain. Sources were T cells, B-cell-depleted T cells, or PBMCs; the material itself was cDNA or gDNA.

The CDR3 covers 15 residues. In germline, CDR1 is LNHDA, CDR2 SQIVND (reference sequence). V lost 2 bases and J 6 bases, leaving 16 bases between the germline ends. Original methodology: Estimation of nucleated cell counts relied on the amplification of reference gene primers. Libraries were prepared by immunoSEQ multiplex PCR; TCRdb keeps only in-frame clonotypes and omits some of them. That table supplies the V and J calls and clone size; D and trimming were determined from the DNA. Seen here are 150,000 to 200,000 clones, about 88% observed once, and the top ten hold under 7%. Source material: peripheral blood. The TCR sequence derives from a woman aged 45-65 years with COVID-19, enrolled during active disease. This chain links TRBV19 with TRBJ1-2, with D possibly matching TRBD1 (6 bases). The CDR3 DNA sequence: TGTGCCAGTAGTATAACAGAACAGGGTATTGATGGCTACACCTTC. Protein: CASSITEQGIDGYTF.